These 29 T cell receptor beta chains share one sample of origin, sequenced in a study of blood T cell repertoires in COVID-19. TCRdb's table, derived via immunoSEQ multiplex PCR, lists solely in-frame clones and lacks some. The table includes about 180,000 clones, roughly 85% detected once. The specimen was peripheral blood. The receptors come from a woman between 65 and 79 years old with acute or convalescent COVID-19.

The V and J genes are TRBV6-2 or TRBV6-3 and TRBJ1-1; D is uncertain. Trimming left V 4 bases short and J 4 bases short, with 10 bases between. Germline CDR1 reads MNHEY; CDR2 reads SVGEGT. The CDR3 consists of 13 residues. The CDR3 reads CASSSNWATEAFF. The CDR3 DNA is TGTGCCAGCAGTTCAAATTGGGCCACTGAAGCTTTCTTT.

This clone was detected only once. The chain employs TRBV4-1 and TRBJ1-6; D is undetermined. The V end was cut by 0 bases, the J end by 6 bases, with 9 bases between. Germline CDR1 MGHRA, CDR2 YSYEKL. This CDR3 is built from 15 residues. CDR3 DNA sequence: TGCGCCAGCAGCCAAGAGCAGGTGACTAATTCACCCCTCCACTTT. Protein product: CASSQEQVTNSPLHF.

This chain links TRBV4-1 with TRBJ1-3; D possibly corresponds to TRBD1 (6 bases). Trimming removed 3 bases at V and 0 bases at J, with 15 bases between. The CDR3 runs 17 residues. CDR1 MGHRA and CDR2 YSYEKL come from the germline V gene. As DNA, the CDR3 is TGCGCCAGCAGCCACGGGCAGGGGCGCTTCTCTGGAAACACCATATATTTT. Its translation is CASSHGQGRFSGNTIYF.

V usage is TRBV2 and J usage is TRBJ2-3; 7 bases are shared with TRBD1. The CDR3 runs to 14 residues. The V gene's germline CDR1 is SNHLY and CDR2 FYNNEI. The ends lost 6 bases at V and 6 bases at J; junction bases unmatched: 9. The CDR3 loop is CASSWTGSADTQYF. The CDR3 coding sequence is TGTGCCAGCAGCTGGACAGGAAGTGCGGATACGCAGTATTTT.

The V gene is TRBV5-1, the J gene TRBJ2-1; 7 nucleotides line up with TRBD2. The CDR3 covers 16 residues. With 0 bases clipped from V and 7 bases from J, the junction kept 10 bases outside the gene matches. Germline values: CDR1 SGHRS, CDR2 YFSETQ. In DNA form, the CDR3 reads TGCGCCAGCAGCTTGGTTTTAGGAGCGGGACCGAATGAGCAGTTCTTC. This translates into CASSLVLGAGPNEQFF.

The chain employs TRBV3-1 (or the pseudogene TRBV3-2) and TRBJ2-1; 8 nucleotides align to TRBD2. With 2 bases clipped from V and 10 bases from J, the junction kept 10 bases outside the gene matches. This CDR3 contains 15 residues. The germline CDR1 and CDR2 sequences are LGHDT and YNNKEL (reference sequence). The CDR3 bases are TGTGCCAGCAGCCAAAGAGTTCTAGCGGGTTGGGAGCAGTTCTTC. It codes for CASSQRVLAGWEQFF.

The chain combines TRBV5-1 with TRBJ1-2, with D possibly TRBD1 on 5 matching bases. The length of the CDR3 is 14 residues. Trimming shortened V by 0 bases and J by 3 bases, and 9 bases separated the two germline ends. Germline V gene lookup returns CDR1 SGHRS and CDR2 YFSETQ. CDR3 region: CASSLGQSDYGYTF. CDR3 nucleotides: TGCGCCAGCAGCTTGGGACAGAGCGACTATGGCTACACCTTC.

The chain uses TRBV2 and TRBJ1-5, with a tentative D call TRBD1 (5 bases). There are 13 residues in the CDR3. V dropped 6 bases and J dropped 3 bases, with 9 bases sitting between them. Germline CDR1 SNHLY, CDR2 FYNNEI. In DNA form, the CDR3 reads TGTGCCAGCAGCTCAGGGTACAATCAGCCCCAGCATTTT. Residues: CASSSGYNQPQHF.

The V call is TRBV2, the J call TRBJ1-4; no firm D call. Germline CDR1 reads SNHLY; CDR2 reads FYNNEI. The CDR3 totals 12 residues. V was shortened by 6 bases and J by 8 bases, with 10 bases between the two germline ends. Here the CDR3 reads CASREKQEKLFF. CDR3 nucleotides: TGTGCCAGCAGGGAGAAACAAGAAAAACTGTTTTTT.

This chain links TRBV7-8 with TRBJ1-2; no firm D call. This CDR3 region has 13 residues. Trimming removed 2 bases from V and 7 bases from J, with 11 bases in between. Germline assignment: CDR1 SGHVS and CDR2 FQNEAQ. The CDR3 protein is CASSLSRNSGYTF. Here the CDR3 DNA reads TGTGCCAGCAGCTTATCGAGGAATTCTGGCTACACCTTC. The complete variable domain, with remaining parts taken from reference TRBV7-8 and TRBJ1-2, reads GAGVSQSPRYKVAKRGQDVALRCDPISGHVSLFWYQQALGQGPEFLTYFQNEAQLDKSGLPSDRFFAERPEGSVSTLKIQRTQQEDSAVYLCASSLSRNSGYTFGSGTRLTVV.

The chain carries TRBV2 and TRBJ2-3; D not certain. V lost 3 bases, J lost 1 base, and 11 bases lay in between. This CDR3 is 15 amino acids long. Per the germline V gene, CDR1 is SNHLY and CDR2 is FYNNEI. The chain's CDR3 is CASSEARYGTDTQYF. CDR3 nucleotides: TGTGCCAGCAGTGAGGCGAGGTATGGCACAGATACGCAGTATTTT. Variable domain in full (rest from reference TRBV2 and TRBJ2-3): EPEVTQTPSHQVTQMGQEVILRCVPISNHLYFYWYRQILGQKVEFLVSFYNNEISEKSEIFDDQFSVERPDGSNFTLKIRSTKLEDSAMYFCASSEARYGTDTQYFGPGTRLTVL.

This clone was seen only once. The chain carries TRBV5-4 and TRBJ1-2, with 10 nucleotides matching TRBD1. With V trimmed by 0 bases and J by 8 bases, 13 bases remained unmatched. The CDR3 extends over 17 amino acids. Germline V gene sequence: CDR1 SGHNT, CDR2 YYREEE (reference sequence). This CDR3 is CASSLGPQTGGPSGYTF. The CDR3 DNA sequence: TGTGCCAGCAGCTTGGGTCCCCAGACAGGGGGCCCTTCGGGCTACACCTTC.

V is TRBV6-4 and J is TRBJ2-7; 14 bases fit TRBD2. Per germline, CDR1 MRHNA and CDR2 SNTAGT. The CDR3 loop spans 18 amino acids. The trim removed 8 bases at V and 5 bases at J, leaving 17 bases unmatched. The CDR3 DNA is TGTGCCAGCGAGAGCCCCCCGGGACTAGCGGGAGATCCCCACGAGCAGTACTTC. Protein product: CASESPPGLAGDPHEQYF.

DNA for the CDR3: TGTGCCAGCAGCTTCGGAGGGGAAGGAAAACTGTTTTTT. This encodes CASSFGGEGKLFF. The rearrangement joins TRBV5-4 to TRBJ1-4, with D tentatively TRBD1 (5 bases). Looked up from germline, CDR1 is SGHNT and CDR2 is YYREEE (reference sequence). The CDR3 runs 13 residues. Trimming stripped 2 bases from V and 10 bases from J, with 12 bases between.

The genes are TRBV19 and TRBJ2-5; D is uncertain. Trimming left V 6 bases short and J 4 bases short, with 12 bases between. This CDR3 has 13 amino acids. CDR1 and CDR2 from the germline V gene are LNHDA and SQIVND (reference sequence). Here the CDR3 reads CASRRSGGETQYF. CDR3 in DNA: TGTGCCAGTAGAAGGAGTGGTGGAGAGACCCAGTACTTC. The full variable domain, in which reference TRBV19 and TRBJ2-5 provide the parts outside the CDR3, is DGGITQSPKYLFRKEGQNVTLSCEQNLNHDAMYWYRQDPGQGLRLIYYSQIVNDFQKGDIAEGYSVSREKKESFPLTVTSAQKNPTAFYLCASRRSGGETQYFGPGTRLLVL.

CDR3 amino acids: CASSQGNNQPQHF. In DNA form, the CDR3 reads TGTGCCAGCAGCCAGGGTAATAATCAGCCCCAGCATTTT. V is TRBV2 and J is TRBJ1-5, with D perhaps matching TRBD1 (5 bases). V lost 6 bases, J lost 4 bases, and 10 bases lay in between. This CDR3 contains 13 residues. Germline lookup yields CDR1 SNHLY and CDR2 FYNNEI.

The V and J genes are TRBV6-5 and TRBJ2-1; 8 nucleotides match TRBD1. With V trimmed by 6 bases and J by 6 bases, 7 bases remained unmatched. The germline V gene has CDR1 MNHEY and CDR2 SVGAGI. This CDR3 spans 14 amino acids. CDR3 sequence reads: CASRKDRVTNEQFF. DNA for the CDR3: TGTGCCAGCAGGAAGGACAGGGTTACCAATGAGCAGTTCTTC.

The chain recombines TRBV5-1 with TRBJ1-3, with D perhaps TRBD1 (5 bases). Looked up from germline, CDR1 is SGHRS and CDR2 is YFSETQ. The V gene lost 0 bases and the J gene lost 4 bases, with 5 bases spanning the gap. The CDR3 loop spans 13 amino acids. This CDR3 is CASSLGQGNTIYF. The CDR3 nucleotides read TGCGCCAGCAGCTTGGGACAGGGAAACACCATATATTTT. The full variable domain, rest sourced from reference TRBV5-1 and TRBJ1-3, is KAGVTQTPRYLIKTRGQQVTLSCSPISGHRSVSWYQQTPGQGLQFLFEYFSETQRNKGNFPGRFSGRQFSNSRSEMNVSTLELGDSALYLCASSLGQGNTIYFGEGSWLTVV.

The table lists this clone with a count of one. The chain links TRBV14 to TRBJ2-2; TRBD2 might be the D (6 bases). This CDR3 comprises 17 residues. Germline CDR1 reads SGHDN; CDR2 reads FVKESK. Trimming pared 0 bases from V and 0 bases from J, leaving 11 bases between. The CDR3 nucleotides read TGTGCCAGCAGCCAAGAAGCGGGCCTCGCGAACACCGGGGAGCTGTTTTTT. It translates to CASSQEAGLANTGELFF.

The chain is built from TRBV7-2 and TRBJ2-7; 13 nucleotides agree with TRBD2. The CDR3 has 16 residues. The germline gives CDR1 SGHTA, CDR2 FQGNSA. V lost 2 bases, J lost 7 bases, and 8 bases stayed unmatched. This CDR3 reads CASSLRTSGSVGEQYF. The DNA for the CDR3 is TGTGCCAGCAGCTTAAGGACTAGCGGGAGTGTGGGTGAGCAGTACTTC. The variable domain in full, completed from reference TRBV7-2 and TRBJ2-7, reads GAGVSQSPSNKVTEKGKDVELRCDPISGHTALYWYRQSLGQGLEFLIYFQGNSAPDKSGLPSDRFSAERTGGSVSTLTIQRTQQEDSAVYLCASSLRTSGSVGEQYFGPGTRLTVT.

The CDR3: CASRPSGTHVYNEQFF. For the CDR3, the DNA is TGTGCCAGCAGGCCGTCCGGGACTCACGTCTACAATGAGCAGTTCTTC. This sequence joins TRBV27 and TRBJ2-1; tentative D call: TRBD2 (6 bases). Germline CDR1 MNHEY, CDR2 SMNVEV (reference sequence). The CDR3 extends over 16 amino acids. Trimming removed 6 bases from V and 3 bases from J, with 18 bases in between.

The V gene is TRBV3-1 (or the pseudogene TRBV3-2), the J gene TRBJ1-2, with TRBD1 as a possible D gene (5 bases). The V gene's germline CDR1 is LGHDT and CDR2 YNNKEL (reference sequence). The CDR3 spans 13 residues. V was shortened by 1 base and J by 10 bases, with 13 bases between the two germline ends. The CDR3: CASSQGFSGDYTF. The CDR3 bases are TGTGCCAGCAGCCAAGGCTTTTCGGGGGACTACACCTTC.

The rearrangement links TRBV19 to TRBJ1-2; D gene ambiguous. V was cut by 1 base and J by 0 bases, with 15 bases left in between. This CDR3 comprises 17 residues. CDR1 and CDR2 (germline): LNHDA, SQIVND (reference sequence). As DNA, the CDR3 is TGTGCCAGTAGTATAGGAACGGAACAACTAGCTAACTATGGCTACACCTTC. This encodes CASSIGTEQLANYGYTF.

CDR3 DNA sequence: TGCGCCAGCAGACAGGGGACTTTAAGCTCCTACGAGCAGTACTTC. Its translation is CASRQGTLSSYEQYF. The chain links TRBV5-1 to TRBJ2-7, with D perhaps TRBD1 (7 bases). This CDR3 region has 15 residues. The V gene lost 5 bases and the J gene lost 0 bases, with 15 bases spanning the gap. Germline V gives CDR1 SGHRS, CDR2 YFSETQ.

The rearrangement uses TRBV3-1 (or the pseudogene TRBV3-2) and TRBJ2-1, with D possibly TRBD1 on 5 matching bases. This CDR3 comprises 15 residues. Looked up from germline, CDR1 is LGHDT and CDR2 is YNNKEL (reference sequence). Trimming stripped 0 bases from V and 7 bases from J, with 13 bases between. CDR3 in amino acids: CASSQEVASGNEQFF. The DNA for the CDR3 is TGTGCCAGCAGCCAAGAGGTGGCATCAGGGAATGAGCAGTTCTTC.

This CDR3 is CASTPGLAGGGNYEQYF. The DNA of the CDR3 is TGTGCCAGCACCCCGGGACTAGCGGGAGGGGGGAACTACGAGCAGTACTTC. The gene calls are TRBV5-5 and TRBJ2-7; TRBD2 agrees at 16 bases. CDR3 length: 17 amino acids. Germline assignment: CDR1 SGHKS and CDR2 YYEKEE (reference sequence). The junction had 9 bases not matched to a gene; V was cut back by 6 bases and J by 3 bases.

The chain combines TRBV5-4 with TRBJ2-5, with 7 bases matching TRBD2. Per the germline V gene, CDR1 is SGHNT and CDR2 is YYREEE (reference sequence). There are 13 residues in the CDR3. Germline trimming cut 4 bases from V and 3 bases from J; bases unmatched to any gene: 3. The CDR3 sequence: CASSPRGEETQYF. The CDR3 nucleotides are TGTGCCAGCAGCCCCCGGGGGGAAGAGACCCAGTACTTC.

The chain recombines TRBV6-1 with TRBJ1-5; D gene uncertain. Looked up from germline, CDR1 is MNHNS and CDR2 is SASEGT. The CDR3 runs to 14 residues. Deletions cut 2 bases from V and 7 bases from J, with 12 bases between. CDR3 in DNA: TGTGCCAGCAGTGAAAATCCTCCGGGGCAGCCCCAGCATTTT. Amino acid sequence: CASSENPPGQPQHF.

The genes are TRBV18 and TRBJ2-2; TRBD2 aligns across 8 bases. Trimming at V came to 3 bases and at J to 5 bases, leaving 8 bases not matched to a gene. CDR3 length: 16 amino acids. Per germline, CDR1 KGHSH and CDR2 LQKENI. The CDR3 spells CASSPPSGSSTGELFF. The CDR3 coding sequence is TGTGCCAGCTCACCGCCCAGCGGGAGTAGTACCGGGGAGCTGTTTTTT. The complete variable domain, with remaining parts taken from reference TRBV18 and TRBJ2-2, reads NAGVMQNPRHLVRRRGQEARLRCSPMKGHSHVYWYRQLPEEGLKFMVYLQKENIIDESGMPKERFSAEFPKEGPSILRIQQVVRGDSAAYFCASSPPSGSSTGELFFGEGSRLTVL.